This T cell receptor (beta chain) was sequenced during a study of blood T cells in healthy people across ages. General observations from the study: Lack of knowledge of donor CMV status possibly confounded expanded clonotype changes.

This clonotype appeared many times. The antigen remains unidentified. The authors ran a second PCR of roughly 6 to 12 cycles using a sample-barcoded 5' primer and a J-beta primer mix. TCRdb re-called the 5' RACE reads with MiXCR, one entry per CDR3 protein. The sample gives more than 1,400,000 distinct CDR3 sequences, about 40% of which show up once; 7.9% is in the top ten. This CDR3 is built from 12 residues. In germline, CDR1 is MNHNS, CDR2 SASEGT. Trimming removed 7 bases from V and 0 bases from J, with 4 bases in between. The gene calls are TRBV6-1 and TRBJ1-3; no reliable D call. Sequences were obtained from blood. This TCR was recovered from a woman aged 18-29 years in good health. The CDR3 protein is CASNLSGNTIYF. CDR3 sequence (DNA): TGTGCCAGCAACCTCTCTGGAAACACCATATATTTT.